This T cell receptor beta chain appears in the sequencing data of a study of blood T cell repertoires in COVID-19. The CDR3 spans 13 residues. V was clipped by 1 base and J by 5 bases, with 8 bases between them. The germline V gene encodes CDR1 SGHDN and CDR2 FVKESK. Using immunoSEQ multiplex PCR, the repertoire was profiled, and TCRdb retains in-frame clones only, with some absent. The sample records about 230,000 clones, more than 65% being singletons. The source material was peripheral blood. This TCR came from a man in his forties who had recovered from COVID-19. The rearrangement links TRBV14 to TRBJ1-2, with no clear D. The CDR3 nucleotides read TGTGCCAGCAGCCAAGGAGTGACATATGGCTACACCTTC. Its translation: CASSQGVTYGYTF.